The text below deals with one T cell receptor (beta chain). This CDR3 has 15 residues. Losses at the gene ends were 7 bases for V and 3 bases for J; bases not matched to a gene: 7. The germline gives CDR1 MDHEN, CDR2 SYDVKM. TCRdb re-analysed the 5' RACE reads in MiXCR, keeping a single row per CDR3 protein. Of more than 75,000 distinct CDR3 sequences listed, less than 15% are singletons. The data were obtained in a study of early T cells in non-severe SARS-CoV-2 infection. The source material was whole blood. This sequence was found in an adult who was a healthcare worker with PCR-confirmed SARS-CoV-2 infection or an uninfected control (not recorded which). The chain couples TRBV28 to TRBJ2-4; 9 positions agree with TRBD2. The CDR3 nucleotides read TGTGCCAGCACCGTAGCGGGGGCAATCAAAAACATTCAGTACTTC. Its translation: CASTVAGAIKNIQYF.